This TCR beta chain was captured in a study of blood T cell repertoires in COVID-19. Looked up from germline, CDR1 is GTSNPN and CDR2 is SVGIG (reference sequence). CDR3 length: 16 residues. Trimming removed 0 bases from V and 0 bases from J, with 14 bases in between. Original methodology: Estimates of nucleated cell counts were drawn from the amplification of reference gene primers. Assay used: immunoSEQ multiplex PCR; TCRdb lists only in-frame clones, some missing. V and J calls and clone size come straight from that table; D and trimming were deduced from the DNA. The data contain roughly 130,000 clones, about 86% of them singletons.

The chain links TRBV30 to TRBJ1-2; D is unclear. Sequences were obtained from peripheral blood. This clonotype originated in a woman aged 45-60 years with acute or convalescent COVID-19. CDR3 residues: CAWSVRGSVTNYGYTF. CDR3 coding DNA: TGTGCCTGGAGTGTACGAGGGTCAGTGACTAACTATGGCTACACCTTC.